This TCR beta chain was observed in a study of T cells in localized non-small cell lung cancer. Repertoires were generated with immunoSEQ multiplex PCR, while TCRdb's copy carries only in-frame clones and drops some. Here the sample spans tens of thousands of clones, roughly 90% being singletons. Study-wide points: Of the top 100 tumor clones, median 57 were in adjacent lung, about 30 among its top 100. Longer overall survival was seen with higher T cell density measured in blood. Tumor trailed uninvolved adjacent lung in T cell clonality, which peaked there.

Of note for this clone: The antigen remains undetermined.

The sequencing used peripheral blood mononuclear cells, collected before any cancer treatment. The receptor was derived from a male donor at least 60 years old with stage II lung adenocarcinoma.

The CDR3 sequence: CASSDRGSTDTQYF. DNA for the CDR3: TGTGCCAGCAGCGATAGAGGGAGCACAGATACGCAGTATTTT. This chain uses TRBV9 with TRBJ2-3; a weak D match, TRBD2 (5 bases). This CDR3 contains 14 residues. The ends were cut back, 3 bases at V and 0 bases at J, with 8 bases in the middle. CDR1 and CDR2 from the germline V gene are SGDLS and YYNGEE.